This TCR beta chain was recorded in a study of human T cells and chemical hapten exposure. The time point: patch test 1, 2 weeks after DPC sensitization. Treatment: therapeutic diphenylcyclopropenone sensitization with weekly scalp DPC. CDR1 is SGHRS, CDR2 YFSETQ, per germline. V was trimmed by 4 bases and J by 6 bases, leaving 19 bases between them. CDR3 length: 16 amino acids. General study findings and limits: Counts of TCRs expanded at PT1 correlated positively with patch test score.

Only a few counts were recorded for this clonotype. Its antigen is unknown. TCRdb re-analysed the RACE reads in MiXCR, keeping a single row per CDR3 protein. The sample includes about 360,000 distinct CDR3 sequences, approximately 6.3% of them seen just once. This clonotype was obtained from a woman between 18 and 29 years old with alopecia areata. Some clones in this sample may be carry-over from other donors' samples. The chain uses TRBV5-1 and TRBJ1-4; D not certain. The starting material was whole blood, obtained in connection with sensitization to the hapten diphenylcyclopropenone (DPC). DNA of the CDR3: TGCGCCAGCAGCGCGGGTCCTCAAGGAGGTGATGAAAAACTGTTTTTT. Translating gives CASSAGPQGGDEKLFF.